Each of the 6 T cell receptor beta chains below was sequenced from the same sample in a study of cytomegalovirus exposure and HLA in healthy donors. Generated by immunoSEQ multiplex PCR, the TCRdb table keeps only in-frame clones and is missing some. The repertoire has 150,000 to 200,000 clones, more than 75% of them found once; the top ten carry about 1.5%. The material sequenced was PBMCs. These receptors all come from a woman between 18 and 30 years old in good health and CMV-seronegative.

This chain uses TRBV5-1 with TRBJ2-1, with a possible D match to TRBD1 (6 bases). There are 14 residues in the CDR3. The V gene's germline CDR1 is SGHRS and CDR2 YFSETQ. V was trimmed by 3 bases and J by 4 bases, leaving 11 bases between them. CDR3 sequence: CASSSKDSYNEQFF. The CDR3 coding sequence is TGCGCCAGCAGCTCAAAGGACAGTTACAATGAGCAGTTCTTC.

The chain employs TRBV5-4 and TRBJ1-1; 10 bases match TRBD1. The CDR3 covers 16 residues. Germline values: CDR1 SGHNT, CDR2 YYREEE (reference sequence). V lost 1 base to trimming and J lost 0 bases; unmatched junction nucleotides: 3. CDR3 loop: CASSLMGQGMNTEAFF. The CDR3 coding sequence is TGTGCCAGCAGCTTGATGGGACAGGGGATGAACACTGAAGCTTTCTTT.

This clone has a single count. The genes are TRBV10-3 and TRBJ1-3, with a possible D match to TRBD1 (6 bases). In germline, CDR1 is ENHRY, CDR2 SYGVKD. The V and J ends lost 8 bases and 4 bases respectively, with 9 bases between them. The CDR3 sequence is 12 residues long. CDR3 amino acids: CAIGQYGNTIYF. The CDR3 region has the DNA TGTGCCATCGGACAGTACGGAAACACCATATATTTT.

This clone has only a few counts. Other DNA sequences in this specimen translate into the identical CDR3. This chain links TRBV2 with TRBJ2-7, with 7 bases aligning to TRBD1. Germline CDR1 reads SNHLY; CDR2 reads FYNNEI. The CDR3 loop spans 13 amino acids. The V and J ends lost 6 bases and 2 bases, in that order; junction bases with no gene match: 4. CDR3 nucleotides: TGTGCCAGCAGCCTTGACAGGGCCTACGAGCAGTACTTC. This sequence encodes CASSLDRAYEQYF.

The chain combines TRBV6-1 with TRBJ1-2; the match to TRBD1 covers 7 bases. This CDR3 is 13 amino acids long. V shed 11 bases, J shed 3 bases, and the junction held 9 bases outside the gene matches. In germline, CDR1 is MNHNS, CDR2 SASEGT. The CDR3 DNA reads as TGTGCCCTACGATCCGGGACAGACTATGGCTACACCTTC. Translating it yields CALRSGTDYGYTF.

The chain has TRBV19 and TRBJ1-1; D gene ambiguous. The CDR3 totals 14 residues. CDR1 and CDR2 (germline): LNHDA, SQIVND (reference sequence). The germline V and J ends were trimmed by 5 bases and 2 bases, with 12 bases remaining between them. The CDR3 DNA follows: TGTGCCAGTAGTTACCAGACAACCAACACTGAAGCTTTCTTT. Residues: CASSYQTTNTEAFF.